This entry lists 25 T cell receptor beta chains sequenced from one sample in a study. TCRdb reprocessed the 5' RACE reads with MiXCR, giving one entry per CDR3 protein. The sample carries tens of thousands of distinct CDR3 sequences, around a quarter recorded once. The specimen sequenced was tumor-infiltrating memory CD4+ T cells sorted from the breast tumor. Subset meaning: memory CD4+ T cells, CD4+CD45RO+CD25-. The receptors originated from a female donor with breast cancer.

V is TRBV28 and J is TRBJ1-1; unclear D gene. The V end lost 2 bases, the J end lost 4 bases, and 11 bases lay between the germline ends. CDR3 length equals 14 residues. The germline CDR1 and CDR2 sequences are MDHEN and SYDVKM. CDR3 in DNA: TGTGCCAGCAGTTTAGCAGAGGGAAGCACTGAAGCTTTCTTT. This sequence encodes CASSLAEGSTEAFF.

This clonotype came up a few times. The DNA of the CDR3 is TGTGCCACCAGTGGGGTAACAGGAGGTTACAGTGGAGGCTACACCTTC. Its protein product is CATSGVTGGYSGGYTF. This chain uses TRBV24-1 with TRBJ1-2; TRBD1 is a possible D gene (5 bases). CDR3 length equals 16 residues. Per germline, CDR1 KGHDR and CDR2 SFDVKD. Trimming cost V 5 bases and J 8 bases, with 23 bases left between them.

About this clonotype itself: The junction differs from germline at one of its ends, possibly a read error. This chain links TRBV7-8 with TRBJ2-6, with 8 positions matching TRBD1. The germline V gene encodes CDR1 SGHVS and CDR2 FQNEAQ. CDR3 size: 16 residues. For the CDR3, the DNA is TGTACCAGCAGCTATACAGGGGGCTCTGGGGCCAACGTCCTGACTTTC. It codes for CTSSYTGGSGANVLTF.

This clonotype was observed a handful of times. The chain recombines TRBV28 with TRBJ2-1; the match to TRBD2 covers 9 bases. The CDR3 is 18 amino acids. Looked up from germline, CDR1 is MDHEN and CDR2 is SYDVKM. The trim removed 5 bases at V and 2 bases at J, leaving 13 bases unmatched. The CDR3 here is CASSQPLRGRGAYNEQFF. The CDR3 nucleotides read TGTGCCAGCAGTCAACCCCTACGCGGGAGGGGCGCCTACAATGAGCAGTTCTTC.

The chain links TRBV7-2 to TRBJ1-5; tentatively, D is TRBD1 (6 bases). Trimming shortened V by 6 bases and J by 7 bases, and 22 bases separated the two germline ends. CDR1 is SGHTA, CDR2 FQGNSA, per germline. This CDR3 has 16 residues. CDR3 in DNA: TGTGCCAGCAGGCTCAATTCCGGGACAAACGAACAGCCCCAGCATTTT. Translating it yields CASRLNSGTNEQPQHF.

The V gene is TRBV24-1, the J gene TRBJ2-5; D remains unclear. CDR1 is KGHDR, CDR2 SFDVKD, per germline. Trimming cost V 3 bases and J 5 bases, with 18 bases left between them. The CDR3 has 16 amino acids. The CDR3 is CATSDPRPFGGETQYF. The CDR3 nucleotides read TGTGCCACCAGTGATCCACGTCCCTTCGGTGGGGAGACCCAGTACTTC.

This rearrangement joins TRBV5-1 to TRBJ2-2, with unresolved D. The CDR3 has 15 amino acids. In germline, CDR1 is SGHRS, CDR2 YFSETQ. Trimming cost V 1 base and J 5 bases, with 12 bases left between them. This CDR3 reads CASSLTGLVTGELFF. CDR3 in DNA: TGCGCCAGCAGCTTGACGGGTCTGGTTACCGGGGAGCTGTTTTTT.

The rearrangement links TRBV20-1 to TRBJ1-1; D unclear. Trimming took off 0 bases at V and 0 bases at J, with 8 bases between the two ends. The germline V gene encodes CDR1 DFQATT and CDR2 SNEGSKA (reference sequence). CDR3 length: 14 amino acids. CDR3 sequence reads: CSARDLRMNTEAFF. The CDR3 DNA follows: TGCAGTGCTAGAGATCTCCGGATGAACACTGAAGCTTTCTTT.

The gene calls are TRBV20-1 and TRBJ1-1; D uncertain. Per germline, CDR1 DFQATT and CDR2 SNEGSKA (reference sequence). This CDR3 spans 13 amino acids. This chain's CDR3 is CSGIRAEWTEAFF. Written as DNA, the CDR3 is TGCAGCGGGATTAGGGCAGAGTGGACTGAAGCTTTCTTT.

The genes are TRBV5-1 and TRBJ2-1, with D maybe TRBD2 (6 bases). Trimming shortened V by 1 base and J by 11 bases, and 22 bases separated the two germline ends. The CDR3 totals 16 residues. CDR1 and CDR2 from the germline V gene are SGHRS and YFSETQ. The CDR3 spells CASSLSPKLGGNKQFF. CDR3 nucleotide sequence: TGCGCCAGCAGCTTGTCCCCTAAACTAGGCGGGAATAAGCAGTTCTTC.

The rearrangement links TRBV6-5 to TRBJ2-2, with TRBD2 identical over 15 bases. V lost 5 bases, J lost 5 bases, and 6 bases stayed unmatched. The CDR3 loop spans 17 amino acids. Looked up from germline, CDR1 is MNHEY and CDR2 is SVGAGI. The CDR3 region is CASSRAGLAGGTGELFF. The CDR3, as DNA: TGTGCCAGCAGTCGGGCGGGACTAGCGGGGGGTACCGGGGAGCTGTTTTTT.

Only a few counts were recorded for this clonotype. The CDR3 DNA reads TGCAGTGCTAGGGAGGGGCGGGAGACCCAGTACTTC. This translates into CSAREGRETQYF. This chain joins TRBV20-1 and TRBJ2-5, with D maybe TRBD2 (6 bases). This CDR3 has 12 amino acids. The ends were cut back, 3 bases at V and 5 bases at J, with 10 bases in the middle. CDR1 and CDR2 (germline): DFQATT, SNEGSKA (reference sequence).

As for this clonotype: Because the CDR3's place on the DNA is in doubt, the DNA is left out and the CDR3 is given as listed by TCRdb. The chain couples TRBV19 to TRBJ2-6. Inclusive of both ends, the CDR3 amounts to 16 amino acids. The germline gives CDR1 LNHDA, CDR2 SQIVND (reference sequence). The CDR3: CASRVGWGSGANVLAF.

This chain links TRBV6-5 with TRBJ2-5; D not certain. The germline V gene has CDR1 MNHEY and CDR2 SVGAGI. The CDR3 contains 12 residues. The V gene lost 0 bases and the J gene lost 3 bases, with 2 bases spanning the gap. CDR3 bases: TGTGCCAGCAGTTACTCAGAAGAGACCCAGTACTTC. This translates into CASSYSEETQYF.

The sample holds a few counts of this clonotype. This chain's CDR3 is CSAVGGGETQYF. The CDR3 DNA sequence: TGCAGTGCGGTCGGAGGGGGGGAGACCCAGTACTTC. The V gene is TRBV20-1, the J gene TRBJ2-5; D is tentatively TRBD1 or TRBD2 (6 bases each). Trimming took off 6 bases at V and 5 bases at J, with 13 bases between the two ends. Germline V gene data show CDR1 as DFQATT and CDR2 as SNEGSKA (reference sequence). This CDR3 is built from 12 residues.

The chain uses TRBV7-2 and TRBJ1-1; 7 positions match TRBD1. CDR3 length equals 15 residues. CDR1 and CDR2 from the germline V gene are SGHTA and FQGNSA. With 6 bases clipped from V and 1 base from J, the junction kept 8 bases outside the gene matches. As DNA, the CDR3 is TGTGCCAGCAGTTATCAAGGGACAGAGAACACTGAAGCTTTCTTT. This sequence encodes CASSYQGTENTEAFF.

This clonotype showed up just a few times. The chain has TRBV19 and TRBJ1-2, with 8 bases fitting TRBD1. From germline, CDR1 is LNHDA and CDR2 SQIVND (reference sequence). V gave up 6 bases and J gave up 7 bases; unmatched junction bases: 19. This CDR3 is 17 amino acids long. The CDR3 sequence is CASSGQGTSRGRTGYTF. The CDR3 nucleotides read TGTGCCAGTAGCGGACAGGGAACGTCCCGGGGGCGGACTGGCTACACCTTC.

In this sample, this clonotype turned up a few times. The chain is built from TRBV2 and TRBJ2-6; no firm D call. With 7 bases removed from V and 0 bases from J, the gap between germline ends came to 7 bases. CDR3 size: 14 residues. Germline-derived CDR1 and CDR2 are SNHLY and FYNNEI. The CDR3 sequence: CASTSVSGANVLTF. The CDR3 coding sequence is TGTGCCAGCACTTCAGTCTCTGGGGCCAACGTCCTGACTTTC.

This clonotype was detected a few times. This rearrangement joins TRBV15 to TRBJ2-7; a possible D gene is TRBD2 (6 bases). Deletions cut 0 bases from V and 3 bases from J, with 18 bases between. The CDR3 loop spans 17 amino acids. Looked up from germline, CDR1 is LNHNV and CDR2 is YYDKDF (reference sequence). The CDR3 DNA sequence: TGTGCCACCAGCAGAGAACGCGGGGCGGGTATCCTCTACGAGCAGTACTTC. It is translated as CATSRERGAGILYEQYF.

Here the CDR3 DNA reads TGTGCCAGCACCCGGGCAGGGTCTAACTATGGCTACACCTTC. This translates into CASTRAGSNYGYTF. The rearrangement uses TRBV12-3 or TRBV12-4 and TRBJ1-2, with D possibly matching TRBD1 (5 bases). The CDR3 is made up of 14 amino acids. Trimming pared 7 bases from V and 0 bases from J, leaving 12 bases between.

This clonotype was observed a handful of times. CDR3 sequence (DNA): TGCAGTGCTAGACCTGATAGCGTCAATCAGCCCCAGCATTTT. Its translation: CSARPDSVNQPQHF. The V and J genes are TRBV20-1 and TRBJ1-5; D gene ambiguous. The germline CDR1 and CDR2 sequences are DFQATT and SNEGSKA (reference sequence). This CDR3 is built from 14 residues. The germline V and J ends were trimmed by 2 bases and 3 bases, with 11 bases remaining between them.

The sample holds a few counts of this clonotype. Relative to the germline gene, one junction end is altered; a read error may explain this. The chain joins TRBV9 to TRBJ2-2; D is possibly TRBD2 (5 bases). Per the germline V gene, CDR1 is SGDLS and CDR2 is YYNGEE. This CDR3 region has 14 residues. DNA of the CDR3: TGTGCCAGCAGCGTAGGGCCCGCGCGTGGGGAGCTGCTTTTT. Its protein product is CASSVGPARGELLF.

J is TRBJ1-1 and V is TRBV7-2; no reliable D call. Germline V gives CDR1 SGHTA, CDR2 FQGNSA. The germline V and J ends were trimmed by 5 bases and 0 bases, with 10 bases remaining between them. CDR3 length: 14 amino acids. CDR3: CASSPSTVNTEAFF. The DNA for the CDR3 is TGTGCCAGCAGCCCCTCTACCGTGAACACTGAAGCTTTCTTT. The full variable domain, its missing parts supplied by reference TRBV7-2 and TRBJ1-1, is GAGVSQSPSNKVTEKGKDVELRCDPISGHTALYWYRQSLGQGLEFLIYFQGNSAPDKSGLPSDRFSAERTGGSVSTLTIQRTQQEDSAVYLCASSPSTVNTEAFFGQGTRLTVV.

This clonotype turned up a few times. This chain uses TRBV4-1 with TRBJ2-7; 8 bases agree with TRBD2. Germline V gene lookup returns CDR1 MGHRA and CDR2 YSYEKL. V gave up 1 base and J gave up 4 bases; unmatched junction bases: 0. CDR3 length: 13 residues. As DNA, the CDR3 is TGCGCCAGCAGCCAAGGACTAGCGTACGAGCAGTACTTC. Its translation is CASSQGLAYEQYF.

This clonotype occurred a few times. The CDR3 protein is CASSVGDFDDGYTF. CDR3 DNA sequence: TGCGCCAGCAGCGTCGGGGACTTCGACGATGGCTACACCTTC. The chain carries TRBV5-1 and TRBJ1-2, with TRBD1 as a possible D gene (5 bases). Trimming removed 4 bases at V and 6 bases at J, with 16 bases between. Germline assignment: CDR1 SGHRS and CDR2 YFSETQ. There are 14 residues in the CDR3.